This T cell receptor beta chain originates from a study of blood T cells in healthy people across ages. Regarding the study as a whole: PBMCs went unsorted, and a conclusive naive versus antigen-experienced comparison was therefore prevented.

Germline CDR1 and CDR2: ENHRY and SYGVKD. V lost 6 bases and J 14 bases, leaving 17 bases between the germline ends. This CDR3 comprises 12 residues. Combining a sample-barcoded 5' primer with a J-beta primer mix, a second PCR ran for about 7 to 12 cycles. Researchers report that a template-switch adaptor with 12 random nucleotides tagged each cDNA molecule. TCRdb redid the calling of the 5' RACE reads with MiXCR, one entry per CDR3 protein. Found here are around 400,000 distinct CDR3 sequences, roughly half of them singletons; the top ten hold about 54%. This clonotype has more than one count but fewer than ten. The antigen is not known.

Sequences were obtained from blood. The rearrangement links TRBV10-3 to TRBJ2-1; possibly TRBD2 for D (6 bases). The clonotype comes from a man aged 55 to 69 in good health. The CDR3 DNA sequence: TGTGCCATCAGCCCCGGGCGGGAAGGAGAGTTCTTC. Translating it yields CAISPGREGEFF.